What follows are 27 T cell receptor beta chains derived from one specimen sequenced in a study of T-cell reconstitution after alpha-beta-depleted transplantation in children. Construction of the TCRbeta library involved unique molecular identifiers. TCRdb called the PCR reads again in MiXCR, with one record for every CDR3 protein. This table holds just under 550,000 distinct CDR3 sequences, approximately 16% found once. The material was PBMCs from the stem cell graft donor, obtained from the stem cell graft. The receptors originated from a human donor who donated a stem cell graft to a child with acute lymphoblastic leukemia.

The CDR3 DNA is TGTGCCAGTCTCACGGGGGGGCTAGCGGGAGAAAACAATGAGCAGTTCTTC. This codes for CASLTGGLAGENNEQFF. The chain recombines TRBV19 with TRBJ2-1; 10 nucleotides align to TRBD2. The CDR3 length is 17 residues. Looked up from germline, CDR1 is LNHDA and CDR2 is SQIVND (reference sequence). Trimming took 8 bases from V and 5 from J; bases not matched to a gene: 15.

The chain employs TRBV12-3 or TRBV12-4 and TRBJ1-2; 7 positions agree with TRBD1. V lost 3 bases, J lost 4 bases, and 8 bases stayed unmatched. The CDR3 consists of 15 residues. The CDR3 is CASSFKAGGGYGYTF. CDR3 DNA sequence: TGTGCCAGCAGTTTCAAGGCAGGGGGAGGCTATGGCTACACCTTC.

The chain couples TRBV14 to TRBJ2-3; no reliable D call. The V end was cut by 1 base, the J end by 0 bases, with 11 bases between. Germline CDR1 SGHDN, CDR2 FVKESK. The CDR3 contains 16 residues. The CDR3 protein is CASSQGILRSTDTQYF. CDR3 sequence (DNA): TGTGCCAGCAGCCAAGGGATTCTCCGGAGCACAGATACGCAGTATTTT.

This clonotype has a handful of counts. This rearrangement joins TRBV18 to TRBJ2-7; TRBD1 matches at 9 bases. The trim removed 4 bases at V and 4 bases at J, leaving 8 bases unmatched. Per the germline V gene, CDR1 is KGHSH and CDR2 is LQKENI. CDR3 length equals 15 residues. CDR3 protein: CASSLGQGKAYEQYF. The CDR3 coding sequence is TGTGCCAGCTCACTGGGACAGGGTAAGGCGTACGAGCAGTACTTC.

The CDR3 DNA follows: TGTGCCAGCAGCCAAGATTCTCAGGCTAGCGGGACCAAAGAGACCCAGTACTTC. This gives the protein CASSQDSQASGTKETQYF. The chain employs TRBV4-2 and TRBJ2-5; 9 nucleotides match TRBD2. CDR1 is LGHNA, CDR2 YNFKEQ, per germline. With V trimmed by 0 bases and J by 3 bases, 11 bases remained unmatched. The CDR3 is 18 residues long.

This clonotype was observed many times. J is TRBJ1-3 and V is TRBV7-9; D remains ambiguous. Germline V gene data show CDR1 as SEHNR and CDR2 as FQNEAQ (reference sequence). The CDR3 is 14 residues long. The germline V and J ends were trimmed by 5 bases and 4 bases, with 12 bases remaining between them. The CDR3 spells CASSLDLYGNTIYF. DNA for the CDR3: TGTGCCAGCAGCCTAGACCTCTACGGAAACACCATATATTTT.

This clonotype has just a few counts. The V call is TRBV20-1, the J call TRBJ1-4, with D perhaps matching TRBD1 (6 bases). CDR1 is DFQATT, CDR2 SNEGSKA, per germline (reference sequence). Trimming removed 3 bases from V and 4 bases from J, with 9 bases in between. This CDR3 spans 13 amino acids. CDR3: CSARDSYNEKLFF. CDR3 nucleotide sequence: TGCAGTGCTAGGGACAGCTATAATGAAAAACTGTTTTTT.

This clonotype was recorded at least ten times. The chain uses TRBV29-1 and TRBJ2-1; D gene uncertain. Germline loops: CDR1 SQVTM, CDR2 ANQGSEA. Trimming removed 3 bases from V and 16 bases from J, with 13 bases in between. There are 10 residues in the CDR3. The CDR3 bases are TGCAGCGTTGAGCCTCCCTACCCCTTCTTC. It is translated as CSVEPPYPFF.

The genes are TRBV12-3 or TRBV12-4 and TRBJ2-7; unclear D gene. The length of the CDR3 is 13 residues. The V end was cut by 6 bases, the J end by 3 bases, with 12 bases between. For the CDR3, the DNA is TGTGCCAGCAGAGTGACCCCTTACTACGAGCAGTACTTC. As protein: CASRVTPYYEQYF.

A few counts support this clonotype. The V call is TRBV11-2, the J call TRBJ2-1, with D possibly being TRBD1 (8 bases). V was clipped by 6 bases and J by 1 base, with 25 bases between them. The germline gives CDR1 SGHAT, CDR2 FQNNGV. This CDR3 region has 19 residues. CDR3 sequence: CASRVLTGARGRSYNEQFF. CDR3 bases: TGTGCCAGCAGAGTCTTGACAGGGGCCCGCGGGAGATCCTACAATGAGCAGTTCTTC.

In this sample, this clonotype turned up many times. V and J are TRBV12-3 or TRBV12-4 and TRBJ2-3; D possibly corresponds to TRBD1 (5 bases). The CDR3 extends over 15 amino acids. The V gene lost 0 bases and the J gene lost 1 base, with 8 bases spanning the gap. Here the CDR3 DNA reads TGTGCCAGCAGTTTAGCAGGGGCCGGCACAGATACGCAGTATTTT. Protein sequence: CASSLAGAGTDTQYF.

This clonotype showed up just a few times. The rearrangement joins TRBV29-1 to TRBJ1-1; D unresolved. The germline V gene has CDR1 SQVTM and CDR2 ANQGSEA. Trimming cost V 7 bases and J 3 bases, with 18 bases left between them. CDR3 length: 14 amino acids. CDR3 nucleotides: TGCAGCGGTGCCCATACGGACGGTCACACTGAAGCTTTCTTT. Translation gives CSGAHTDGHTEAFF.

The V gene is TRBV6-5, the J gene TRBJ1-6, with D unresolved. CDR3 length equals 15 residues. Deletions cut 0 bases from V and 7 bases from J, with 10 bases between. Germline CDR1 MNHEY, CDR2 SVGAGI. CDR3 region: CASSYSGGWNSPLHF. DNA for the CDR3: TGTGCCAGCAGTTACTCGGGAGGGTGGAATTCACCCCTCCACTTT.

The chain uses TRBV2 and TRBJ1-5; D not resolved. The CDR3 runs to 12 residues. In germline, CDR1 is SNHLY, CDR2 FYNNEI. Trimming removed 2 bases from V and 11 bases from J, with 10 bases in between. CDR3: CASSEQTYAQHF. The CDR3 nucleotides read TGTGCCAGCAGTGAACAGACTTATGCCCAGCATTTT.

This clonotype came up many times. This chain joins TRBV2 and TRBJ2-7; unclear D gene. The CDR3 is 11 residues long. V lost 6 bases to trimming and J lost 3 bases, with 6 bases between them. CDR1 and CDR2 from the germline V gene are SNHLY and FYNNEI. CDR3 residues: CASREYYEQYF. In nucleotides, the CDR3 is TGTGCCAGCAGGGAATACTACGAGCAGTACTTC.

This clonotype was detected a few times. The rearrangement links TRBV4-1 to TRBJ2-3, with 9 positions matching TRBD2. The CDR3 consists of 20 residues. Germline assignment: CDR1 MGHRA and CDR2 YSYEKL. The V gene end was trimmed by 4 bases and the J gene end by 0 bases; junction bases not matched to a gene: 17. CDR3 protein: CASSPGVSGSIFSSTDTQYF. The CDR3 DNA reads as TGCGCCAGCAGCCCTGGTGTTAGCGGGAGTATCTTTTCTAGCACAGATACGCAGTATTTT.

The chain uses TRBV6-1 and TRBJ2-5, with 8 bases identical to TRBD1. Germline CDR1 is MNHNS and CDR2 is SASEGT. The CDR3 totals 11 residues. J gave up 4 bases and V 9 bases, and 1 base lay outside the gene matches. The CDR3: CASGQGETQYF. As DNA, the CDR3 is TGTGCCAGTGGACAGGGAGAGACCCAGTACTTC.

This clonotype was counted only a few times. This sequence joins TRBV7-9 and TRBJ1-6; TRBD1 aligns across 7 bases. The CDR3 length is 16 residues. The V gene's germline CDR1 is SEHNR and CDR2 FQNEAQ (reference sequence). The V gene end was trimmed by 4 bases and the J gene end by 6 bases; junction bases not matched to a gene: 9. The CDR3 region has the DNA TGTGCCAGCAGCTACCCCCGGCAGGGGGTTAATTCACCCCTCCACTTT. Its translation: CASSYPRQGVNSPLHF.

The chain links TRBV29-1 to TRBJ1-2; possibly TRBD1 for D (5 bases). Germline V gene lookup returns CDR1 SQVTM and CDR2 ANQGSEA. The CDR3 is made up of 13 amino acids. Trimming left V 6 bases short and J 1 base short, with 12 bases between. DNA of the CDR3: TGCAGCGTCTGGGACGGCAATAACTATGGCTACACCTTC. Amino acids: CSVWDGNNYGYTF.

This chain uses TRBV9 with TRBJ2-2; TRBD2 might be the D (6 bases). With 6 bases removed from V and 5 bases from J, the gap between germline ends came to 20 bases. The CDR3 is 16 amino acids. The germline gives CDR1 SGDLS, CDR2 YYNGEE. CDR3 coding DNA: TGTGCCAGCAACCCGGGTACCGGGAGAGGGACCGGGGAGCTGTTTTTT. Its protein product is CASNPGTGRGTGELFF.

The V and J genes are TRBV20-1 and TRBJ2-7; the match to TRBD2 covers 11 bases. CDR3 length: 17 amino acids. Germline lookup yields CDR1 DFQATT and CDR2 SNEGSKA (reference sequence). J lost 5 bases, V lost 1 base, and 13 bases had no gene match. CDR3 nucleotides: TGCAGTGCTAGAGTCCCAACTAGCGGGAGAGGGAGCAACGAGCAGTACTTC. It is translated as CSARVPTSGRGSNEQYF.

V gene TRBV7-6 combines with J gene TRBJ1-5; 7 positions agree with TRBD1. J lost 6 bases, V lost 5 bases, and 10 bases had no gene match. Germline CDR1 SGHVS, CDR2 FNYEAQ. The CDR3 is 15 amino acids. CDR3 nucleotide sequence: TGTGCCAGCAGCCCGTGGGAAGGGGGCGGTCAGCCCCAGCATTTT. As protein: CASSPWEGGGQPQHF.

This clonotype was seen more than once but under ten times. The genes are TRBV15 and TRBJ1-1, with unresolved D. Trimming took 0 bases from V and 4 from J, leaving 9 bases between them. The V gene's germline CDR1 is LNHNV and CDR2 YYDKDF (reference sequence). The CDR3 length is 14 residues. The chain's CDR3 is CATSRDEGVTEAFF. CDR3 in DNA: TGTGCCACCAGCAGAGATGAGGGAGTCACTGAAGCTTTCTTT.

This clonotype was observed a few times. The rearrangement uses TRBV7-2 and TRBJ1-1, with 7 bases identical to TRBD1. This CDR3 is 12 amino acids long. V dropped 4 bases and J dropped 10; count of bases not matched to a gene: 6. The germline V gene encodes CDR1 SGHTA and CDR2 FQGNSA. This CDR3 reads CASSSRQGAAFF. The CDR3 DNA reads as TGTGCCAGCAGCTCTCGACAGGGTGCAGCTTTCTTT.

V and J are TRBV27 and TRBJ1-1; the D is unclear. The CDR3 is 13 amino acids. V was cut by 0 bases and J by 6 bases, with 8 bases left in between. Germline CDR1 MNHEY, CDR2 SMNVEV (reference sequence). The CDR3 region has the DNA TGTGCCAGCAGTTTATCATACGGCTCTGAAGCTTTCTTT. Translation gives CASSLSYGSEAFF.

This clonotype has only a few counts. The chain is built from TRBV11-1 and TRBJ2-1; D perhaps matches TRBD2 (6 bases). The V gene's germline CDR1 is SGHAT and CDR2 FQDESV (reference sequence). V dropped 3 bases and J dropped 0 bases, with 9 bases sitting between them. This CDR3 comprises 15 residues. The DNA for the CDR3 is TGTGCCAGCAGCTTGGAGGGACTCTCCTACAATGAGCAGTTCTTC. This gives the protein CASSLEGLSYNEQFF.

J is TRBJ2-2 and V is TRBV6-6, with D tentatively TRBD1 (6 bases). The germline CDR1 and CDR2 sequences are MNHNY and SVGAGI (reference sequence). V was cut by 6 bases and J by 10 bases, with 12 bases left in between. The CDR3 totals 12 residues. The chain's CDR3 is CASSTGLQELFF. The CDR3 nucleotides are TGTGCCAGCAGCACAGGGTTGCAGGAGCTGTTTTTT.